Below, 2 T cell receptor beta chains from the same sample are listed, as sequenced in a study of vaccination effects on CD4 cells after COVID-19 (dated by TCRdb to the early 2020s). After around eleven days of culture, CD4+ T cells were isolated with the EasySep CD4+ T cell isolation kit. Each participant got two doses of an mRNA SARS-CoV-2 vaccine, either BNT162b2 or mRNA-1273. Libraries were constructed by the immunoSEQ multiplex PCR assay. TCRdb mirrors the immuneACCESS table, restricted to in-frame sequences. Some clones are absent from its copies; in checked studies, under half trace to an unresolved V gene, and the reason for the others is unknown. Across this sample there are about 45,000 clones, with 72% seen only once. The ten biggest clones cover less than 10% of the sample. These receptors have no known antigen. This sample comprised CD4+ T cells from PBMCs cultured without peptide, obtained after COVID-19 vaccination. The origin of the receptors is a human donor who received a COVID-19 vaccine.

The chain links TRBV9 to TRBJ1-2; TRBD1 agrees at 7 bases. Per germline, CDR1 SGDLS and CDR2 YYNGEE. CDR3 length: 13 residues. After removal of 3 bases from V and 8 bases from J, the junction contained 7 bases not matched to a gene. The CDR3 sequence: CASSEPTGLGYTF. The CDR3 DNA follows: TGTGCCAGCAGCGAACCGACAGGGCTGGGCTACACCTTC.

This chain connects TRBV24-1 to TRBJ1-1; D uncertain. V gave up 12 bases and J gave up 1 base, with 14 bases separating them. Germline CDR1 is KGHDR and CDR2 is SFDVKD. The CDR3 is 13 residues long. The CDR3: CALKSGKNTEAFF. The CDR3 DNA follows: TGTGCCCTCAAGTCGGGGAAGAACACTGAAGCTTTCTTT.